Shown below are 6 T cell receptor beta chains from a single sample sequenced in a study of OX40 agonist ivuxolimab in advanced cancers. Method: immunoSEQ multiplex PCR; TCRdb's copy keeps in-frame clones and lacks some. This table has some 66,000 clones, roughly 73% appearing once. The sample here was CD4+ or CD8+ T cells sorted from blood, taken in a trial of the OX40 agonist ivuxolimab. Receptor source: an adult with an advanced solid tumor such as melanoma, head and neck, liver or kidney cancer.

This clone was counted a few times. The CDR3 loop is CASSILAGGLATGELFF. The CDR3, as DNA: TGCGCCAGCAGCATACTAGCGGGGGGCCTGGCCACCGGGGAGCTGTTTTTT. The chain is built from TRBV5-1 and TRBJ2-2; TRBD2 matches 12 bases. Germline CDR1 reads SGHRS; CDR2 reads YFSETQ. Germline trimming cut 4 bases from V and 4 bases from J; bases unmatched to any gene: 8. The CDR3 length is 17 residues.

J is TRBJ2-1 and V is TRBV5-1; 10 nucleotides agree with TRBD1. CDR3 length: 16 amino acids. J gave up 7 bases and V 0 bases, and 7 bases lay outside the gene matches. Germline assignment: CDR1 SGHRS and CDR2 YFSETQ. CDR3: CASSLVFWTGGNEQFF. CDR3 DNA: TGCGCCAGCAGCTTGGTTTTCTGGACAGGGGGGAATGAGCAGTTCTTC. Filled out from reference TRBV5-1 and TRBJ2-1, the complete variable domain reads KAGVTQTPRYLIKTRGQQVTLSCSPISGHRSVSWYQQTPGQGLQFLFEYFSETQRNKGNFPGRFSGRQFSNSRSEMNVSTLELGDSALYLCASSLVFWTGGNEQFFGPGTRLTVL.

This clone came up a few times. This chain joins TRBV2 and TRBJ2-1, with D unresolved. This CDR3 spans 12 amino acids. Germline CDR1 SNHLY, CDR2 FYNNEI. V lost 5 bases and J 7 bases, leaving 9 bases between the germline ends. CDR3 in DNA: TGTGCCAGCAGTACCGGAAGAAATGAGCAGTTCTTC. Amino acids: CASSTGRNEQFF.

This chain connects TRBV30 to TRBJ1-3, with D perhaps matching TRBD1 (5 bases). Germline V CDR1 and CDR2: GTSNPN, SVGIG (reference sequence). V was shortened by 4 bases and J by 3 bases, with 10 bases between the two germline ends. This CDR3 comprises 13 residues. The CDR3 sequence is CAWTGLGGNTIYF. In nucleotides, the CDR3 is TGTGCCTGGACAGGGTTGGGTGGAAACACCATATATTTT.

V is TRBV7-3 and J is TRBJ2-7, with 11 nucleotides matching TRBD2. Germline loops: CDR1 SGHTA, CDR2 FQGTGA. The trim removed 5 bases at V and 0 bases at J, leaving 12 bases unmatched. The CDR3 sequence is 18 residues long. The CDR3 DNA sequence: TGTGCCAGCAGCGAAGGGACTAGCGGTGGCCCATTCTCCTACGAGCAGTACTTC. It specifies CASSEGTSGGPFSYEQYF. Full variable domain (outside the CDR3, taken from reference TRBV7-3 and TRBJ2-7): GAGVSQTPSNKVTEKGKYVELRCDPISGHTALYWYRQSLGQGPEFLIYFQGTGAADDSGLPNDRFFAVRPEGSVSTLKIQRTERGDSAVYLCASSEGTSGGPFSYEQYFGPGTRLTVT.

This chain joins TRBV28 and TRBJ1-2, with 9 bases lining up with TRBD1. V lost 6 bases, J lost 6 bases, and 5 bases stayed unmatched. Germline V CDR1 and CDR2: MDHEN, SYDVKM. This CDR3 is 13 amino acids long. The CDR3 DNA reads as TGTGCCAGCAGGTATACAGGGGGCGATGGCTACACCTTC. Translated: CASRYTGGDGYTF.